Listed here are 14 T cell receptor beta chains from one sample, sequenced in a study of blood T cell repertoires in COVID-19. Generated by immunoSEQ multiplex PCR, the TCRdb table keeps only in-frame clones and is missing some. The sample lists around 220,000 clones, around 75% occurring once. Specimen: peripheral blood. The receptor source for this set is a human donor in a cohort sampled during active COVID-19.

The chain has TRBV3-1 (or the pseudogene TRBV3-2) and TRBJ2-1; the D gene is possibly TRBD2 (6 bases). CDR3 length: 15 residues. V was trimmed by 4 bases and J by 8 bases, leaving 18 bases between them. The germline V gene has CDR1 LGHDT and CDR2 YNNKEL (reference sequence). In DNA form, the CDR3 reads TGTGCCAGCAGCCTATCGGGTCGGGAGTACTATGAGCAGTTCTTC. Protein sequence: CASSLSGREYYEQFF.

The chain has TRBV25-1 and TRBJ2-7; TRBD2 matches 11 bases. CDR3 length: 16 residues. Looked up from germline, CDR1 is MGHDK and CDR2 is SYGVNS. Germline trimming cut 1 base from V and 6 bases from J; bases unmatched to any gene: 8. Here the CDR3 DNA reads TGTGCCAGCAGTGAATGGGGTAGCGGGAGGGCCGGCGAGCAGTACTTC. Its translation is CASSEWGSGRAGEQYF.

CDR3: CASSSNRIKGASYNEQFF. CDR3 DNA: TGTGCCAGCAGTTCCAACCGAATTAAGGGGGCGAGCTACAATGAGCAGTTCTTC. The chain links TRBV6-2 or TRBV6-3 to TRBJ2-1, with 7 bases aligning to TRBD1. This CDR3 is built from 18 residues. Germline CDR1 MNHEY, CDR2 SVGEGT. After removal of 4 bases from V and 3 bases from J, the junction contained 15 bases not matched to a gene.

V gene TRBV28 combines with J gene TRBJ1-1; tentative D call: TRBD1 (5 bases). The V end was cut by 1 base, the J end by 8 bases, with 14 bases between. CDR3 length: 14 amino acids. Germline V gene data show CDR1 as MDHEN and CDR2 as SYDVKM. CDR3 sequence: CASSLSALTDEAFF. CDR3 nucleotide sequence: TGTGCCAGCAGTTTATCTGCCTTGACAGACGAAGCTTTCTTT.

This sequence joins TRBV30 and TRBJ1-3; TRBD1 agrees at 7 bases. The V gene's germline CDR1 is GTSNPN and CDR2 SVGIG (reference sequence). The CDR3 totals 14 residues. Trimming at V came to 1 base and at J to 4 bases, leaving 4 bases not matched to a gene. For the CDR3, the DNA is TGTGCCTGGAGTGCGGGACAGATGGGAAACACCATATATTTT. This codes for CAWSAGQMGNTIYF.

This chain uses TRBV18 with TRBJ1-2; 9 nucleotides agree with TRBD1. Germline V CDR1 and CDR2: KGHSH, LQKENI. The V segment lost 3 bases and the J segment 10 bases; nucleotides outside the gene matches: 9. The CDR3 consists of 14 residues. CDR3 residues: CASSPQETGGDYTF. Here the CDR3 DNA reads TGTGCCAGCTCACCTCAGGAGACAGGGGGTGACTACACCTTC.

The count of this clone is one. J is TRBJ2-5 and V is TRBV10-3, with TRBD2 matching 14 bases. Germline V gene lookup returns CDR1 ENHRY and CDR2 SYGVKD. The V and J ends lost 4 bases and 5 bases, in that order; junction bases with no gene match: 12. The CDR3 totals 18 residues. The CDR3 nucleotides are TGTGCCATCAGTGGGGTAACCGGGACTAGCGGGAGTAGGGAGACCCAGTACTTC. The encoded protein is CAISGVTGTSGSRETQYF.

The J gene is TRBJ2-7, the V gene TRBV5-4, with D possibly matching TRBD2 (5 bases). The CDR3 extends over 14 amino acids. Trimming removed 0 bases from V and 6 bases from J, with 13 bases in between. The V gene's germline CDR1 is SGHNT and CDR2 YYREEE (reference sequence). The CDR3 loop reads CASSLGPAGREQYF. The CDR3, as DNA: TGTGCCAGCAGCTTGGGTCCCGCGGGTCGCGAGCAGTACTTC.

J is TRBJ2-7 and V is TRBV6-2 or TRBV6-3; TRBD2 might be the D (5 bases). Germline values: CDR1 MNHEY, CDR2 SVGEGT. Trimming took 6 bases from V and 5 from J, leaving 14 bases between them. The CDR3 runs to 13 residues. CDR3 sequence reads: CASSHRGSHEQYF. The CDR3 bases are TGTGCCAGCAGCCACCGAGGGTCCCACGAGCAGTACTTC.

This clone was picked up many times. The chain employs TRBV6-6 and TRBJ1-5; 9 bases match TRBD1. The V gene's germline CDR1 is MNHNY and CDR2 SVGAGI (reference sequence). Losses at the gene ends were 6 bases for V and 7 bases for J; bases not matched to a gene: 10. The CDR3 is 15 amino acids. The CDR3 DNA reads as TGTGCCAGCAGCTGGTACAGGGGGCGAGGACAGCCCCAGCATTTT. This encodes CASSWYRGRGQPQHF.

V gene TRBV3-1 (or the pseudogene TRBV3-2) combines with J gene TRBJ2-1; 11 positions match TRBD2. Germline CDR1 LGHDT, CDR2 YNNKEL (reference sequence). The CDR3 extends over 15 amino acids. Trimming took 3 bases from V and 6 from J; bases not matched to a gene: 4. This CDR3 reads CASSQETSGTNEQFF. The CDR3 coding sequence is TGTGCCAGCAGCCAGGAGACTAGCGGGACCAATGAGCAGTTCTTC.

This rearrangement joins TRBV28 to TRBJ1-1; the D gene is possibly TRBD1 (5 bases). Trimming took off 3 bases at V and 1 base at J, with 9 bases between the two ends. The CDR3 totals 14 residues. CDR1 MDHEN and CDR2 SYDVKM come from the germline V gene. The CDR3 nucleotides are TGTGCCAGCAGTTTGGGGCAAACGAACACTGAAGCTTTCTTT. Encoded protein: CASSLGQTNTEAFF.

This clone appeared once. In DNA, the CDR3 is TGTGCCAGCAGTTACCCGGGACTAGCGGGATCCTACGAGCAGTACTTC. Amino acids: CASSYPGLAGSYEQYF. The V call is TRBV6-2 or TRBV6-3, the J call TRBJ2-7, with 13 nucleotides matching TRBD2. CDR3 size: 16 residues. The V segment lost 2 bases and the J segment 1 base; nucleotides outside the gene matches: 2. Germline V gene lookup returns CDR1 MNHEY and CDR2 SVGEGT.

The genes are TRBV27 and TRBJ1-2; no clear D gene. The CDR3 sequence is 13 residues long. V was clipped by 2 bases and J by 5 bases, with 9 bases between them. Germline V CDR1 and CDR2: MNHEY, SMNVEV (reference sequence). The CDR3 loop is CASSLTDTYGYTF. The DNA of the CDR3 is TGTGCCAGCAGTTTAACAGATACTTATGGCTACACCTTC.